This T cell receptor beta chain was obtained from a study of T cell repertoires in cytomegalovirus infection. Across the study: Both a matching HLA type and CMV infection were indicated by public TCR beta signatures.

Study-wide results and caveats: What dominated the ex vivo response were HLA-C-restricted CMV-specific TCR beta clonotypes.

This clonotype was recorded a few times. The antigen is unknown. In TCRdb, the reads were re-called with MiXCR into one record per CDR3 protein. The sample carries around 300,000 distinct CDR3 sequences, just under 25% recorded once. The germline gives CDR1 LNHDA, CDR2 SQIVND (reference sequence). With V trimmed by 5 bases and J by 5 bases, 7 bases remained unmatched. The CDR3 is 15 amino acids. The V call is TRBV19, the J call TRBJ2-1, with 9 bases identical to TRBD2. This clonotype was sampled from a human donor in good health (CMV status not recorded). Some clones in this sample may be carry-over from other donors' samples. The sequencing here drew on cultured PBMCs, taken from culture after CMV antigen stimulation. DNA of the CDR3: TGTGCCAGTAGTGCCCTCGCTAGCGGGAACAATGAGCAGTTCTTC. It translates to CASSALASGNNEQFF.